The 8 T cell receptor beta chains given below trace back to one sample, sequenced in a study of T-cell memory formation after mild COVID-19. TCRdb re-called the 5' RACE reads through MiXCR, storing one row per CDR3 protein. The data hold under 600,000 distinct CDR3 sequences, with about 22% observed a single time. The sample comprised PBMCs or a T cell subset sorted from them (not recorded which). The origin of the receptors is an adult woman who had mild COVID-19 (a few samples of this study predate the infection). Cell type and time point are not known.

This clonotype was seen a handful of times. CDR3 sequence reads: CASSESSGFNEQFF. Written as DNA, the CDR3 is TGTGCCAGCAGCGAATCCAGCGGGTTCAATGAGCAGTTCTTC. This sequence joins TRBV9 and TRBJ2-1; tentative D call: TRBD2 (6 bases). Trimming pared 3 bases from V and 6 bases from J, leaving 13 bases between. This CDR3 has 14 amino acids. Per the germline V gene, CDR1 is SGDLS and CDR2 is YYNGEE.

This sequence joins TRBV5-1 and TRBJ2-7; 15 nucleotides line up with TRBD2. The CDR3 contains 16 residues. Germline V gene sequence: CDR1 SGHRS, CDR2 YFSETQ. With V trimmed by 3 bases and J by 5 bases, 6 bases remained unmatched. The CDR3 bases are TGCGCCAGCAGCTCTCGGACTAGCGGGGGGGCCCACGAGCAGTACTTC. Protein: CASSSRTSGGAHEQYF.

The CDR3 region has the DNA TGCAGCGTTCGTGCGGATCCGGCGGACAGGGGATGGAGGGTAGAGACCCAGTACTTC. Its protein product is CSVRADPADRGWRVETQYF. The chain employs TRBV29-1 and TRBJ2-5, with TRBD1 matching 9 bases. The CDR3 runs to 19 residues. The junction had 23 bases not matched to a gene; V was cut back by 5 bases and J by 4 bases. Germline V CDR1 and CDR2: SQVTM, ANQGSEA.

This chain links TRBV7-9 with TRBJ2-1; TRBD2 aligns across 7 bases. Germline V CDR1 and CDR2: SEHNR, FQNEAQ (reference sequence). The ends lost 1 base at V and 3 bases at J; junction bases unmatched: 3. CDR3 length: 15 residues. CDR3 amino acids: CASSLEVAGYNEQFF. The CDR3 coding sequence is TGTGCCAGCAGCTTAGAGGTAGCGGGCTACAATGAGCAGTTCTTC.

The J gene is TRBJ2-3, the V gene TRBV7-2; D assignment may be TRBD1 or TRBD2 (5 bases each). The CDR3 length is 18 residues. Trimming pared 2 bases from V and 4 bases from J, leaving 22 bases between. Germline values: CDR1 SGHTA, CDR2 FQGNSA. DNA for the CDR3: TGTGCCAGCAGCTTACAGTTGGCCGGGACCCGGAGGCCAGATACGCAGTATTTT. This codes for CASSLQLAGTRRPDTQYF.

This clonotype showed up just a few times. The J gene is TRBJ1-6, the V gene TRBV28, with D perhaps matching TRBD1 (5 bases). V was shortened by 4 bases and J by 3 bases, with 16 bases between the two germline ends. Germline V gene lookup returns CDR1 MDHEN and CDR2 SYDVKM. The CDR3 has 17 amino acids. In DNA form, the CDR3 reads TGTGCCAGCAGTTCCGGCCAGGGAGGGAGCTATAATTCACCCCTCCACTTT. Its translation: CASSSGQGGSYNSPLHF.

This clonotype was counted only a few times. This sequence joins TRBV5-1 and TRBJ2-7, with unresolved D. Deletions cut 1 base from V and 3 bases from J, with 8 bases between. The CDR3 sequence is 13 residues long. CDR1 and CDR2 from the germline V gene are SGHRS and YFSETQ. CDR3 DNA sequence: TGCGCCAGCAGCTTGTTGAGCTACTACGAGCAGTACTTC. Translating it yields CASSLLSYYEQYF.

This clonotype has just a few counts. The rearrangement links TRBV5-1 to TRBJ2-1; 13 nucleotides line up with TRBD2. The germline V gene has CDR1 SGHRS and CDR2 YFSETQ. Unmatched junction bases numbered 7, after V lost 2 bases and J lost 8 bases. This CDR3 has 16 amino acids. The CDR3 sequence is CASSLEGLAGVDEQFF. CDR3 in DNA: TGCGCCAGCAGCTTAGAAGGACTAGCGGGAGTGGATGAGCAGTTCTTC.